The source of this TCR beta chain is a study of cytomegalovirus exposure and HLA in healthy donors. Study observations and caveats: Per a prior analysis, the majority of TCR beta V segments were productive roughly 90% or roughly 30% of the time. Sequence variants that were highly shared formed a cluster that was likely a sequencing artifact. Association of a missense DCLRE1C variant with TCR beta V- and J-gene trimming was reported in a later analysis. V segments that were indistinguishable, TRBV6-2 and TRBV6-3 among them, were omitted from analysis.

Germline V gene data show CDR1 as SQVTM and CDR2 as ANQGSEA. The trim removed 6 bases at V and 8 bases at J, leaving 7 bases unmatched. This CDR3 region has 12 residues. Concerning this clone itself: Its antigen is unknown.

With 60 Vbeta and 13 Jbeta primers, the PCR was carried out. Produced via immunoSEQ multiplex PCR; TCRdb's table is partial and in-frame only. The table includes about 160,000 clones, 65% to 85% detected once. This clonotype originated in a male donor in good health and CMV-seropositive. The J gene is TRBJ2-1, the V gene TRBV29-1; 7 bases are a match to TRBD2. Sequencing was done on a sample of PBMCs. The CDR3 spells CSVWGGVDEQFF. As DNA, the CDR3 is TGCAGCGTGTGGGGAGGGGTCGATGAGCAGTTCTTC.